This record covers a single TCR beta chain. Naive CD8 cells, CD45RO-negative and positively selected for CCR7, excluded terminally differentiated effector memory CD45RA+ cells. The table came from immunoSEQ multiplex PCR; TCRdb's copy has only in-frame clones and leaves some out. The repertoire holds about 2,200,000 clones, with about 92% as singletons. The germline V and J ends were trimmed by 1 base and 1 base, with 11 bases remaining between them. The germline gives CDR1 MDHEN, CDR2 SYDVKM. This CDR3 region has 16 residues. The data were taken from a study of shared clonotypes between healthy human individuals.

The genes are TRBV28 and TRBJ2-4, with D uncertain. Sequencing used naive CD8+ T cells from PBMCs. The TCR originated in a man aged 18 to 30 in good health. Some clones in this sample may be carry-over from other donors' samples. The CDR3 DNA is TGTGCCAGCAGTTTATTGGCCGAGTTGGCCAAAAACATTCAGTACTTC. Translating it yields CASSLLAELAKNIQYF. Full variable domain (outside the CDR3, taken from reference TRBV28 and TRBJ2-4): DVKVTQSSRYLVKRTGEKVFLECVQDMDHENMFWYRQDPGLGLRLIYFSYDVKMKEKGDIPEGYSVSREKKERFSLILESASTNQTSMYLCASSLLAELAKNIQYFGAGTRLSVL.